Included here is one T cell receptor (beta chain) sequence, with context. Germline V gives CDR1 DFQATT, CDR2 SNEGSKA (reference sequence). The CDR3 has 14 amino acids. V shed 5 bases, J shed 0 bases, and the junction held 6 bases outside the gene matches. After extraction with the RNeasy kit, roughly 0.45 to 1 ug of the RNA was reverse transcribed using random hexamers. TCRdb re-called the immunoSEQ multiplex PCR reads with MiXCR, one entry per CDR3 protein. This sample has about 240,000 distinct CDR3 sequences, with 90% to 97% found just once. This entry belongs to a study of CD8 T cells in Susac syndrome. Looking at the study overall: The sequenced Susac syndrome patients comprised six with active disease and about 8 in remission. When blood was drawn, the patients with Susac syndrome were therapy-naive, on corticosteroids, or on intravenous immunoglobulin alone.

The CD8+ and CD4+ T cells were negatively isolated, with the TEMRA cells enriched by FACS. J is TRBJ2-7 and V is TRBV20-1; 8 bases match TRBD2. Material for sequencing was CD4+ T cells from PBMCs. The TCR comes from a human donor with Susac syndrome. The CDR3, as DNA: TGCAGTGCTCAGAAAGCGGGGGACTCCTACGAGCAGTACTTC. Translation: CSAQKAGDSYEQYF.